Listed below are T cell receptor beta chains from one sample, sequenced in a study of T cell responses to AZD1222 COVID-19 vaccine. Libraries were prepared by immunoSEQ multiplex PCR; TCRdb keeps only in-frame clonotypes and omits some of them. Of 150,000 to 200,000 clones in the sample, approximately 90% were seen once. The source material was peripheral blood, sampled on day 0 of AZD1222 vaccination. Receptors were obtained from an adult in good health. CDR3s include the opening cysteine and the closing phenylalanine or tryptophan. The D gene is left open where the match is weak. Some rows mark clone size as missing; the rest say once, few, many or name a class of expanded clone.

abundance,v_gene,d_gene,CDR3aa
-,TRBV7-2,TRBD2,CASSSSGRGTDTQYF
-,TRBV7-2,-,CASSFRASGNEQFF
-,TRBV3-1/TRBV3-2,TRBD1,CASSQAPGTANNSPLHF
-,TRBV7-2,-,CASSARRGADTQYF
-,TRBV7-6,TRBD2,CASSLTSGTTYNEQFF
-,TRBV5-1,-,CASSLALGRGSPLHF
-,TRBV4-3,TRBD2,CASSARTSGEQYF
-,TRBV20-1,TRBD2,CSASGLADYNEQFF
-,TRBV7-3,-,CASSLTSGPRSYNEQFF
-,TRBV10-3,-,CAISERDPLYNEQFF
few,TRBV7-3,TRBD1,CASSLDRDNEQFF
-,TRBV19,-,CASRLGETQYF
-,TRBV5-1,TRBD1,CASSGGTGVNYGYTF
few,TRBV28,-,CASSPSYGGNQPQHF
-,TRBV11-3,-,CASSYGDTEAFF
once,TRBV28,-,CASSLSRAYGYTF
-,TRBV5-1,TRBD2,CASTPGTSKYEQYF
-,TRBV4-1,-,CASSQEEAGWRNTEAFF
-,TRBV18,TRBD1,CASSPRDRSTDTQYF
-,TRBV3-1/TRBV3-2,-,CASSQAGNYGYTF
-,TRBV6-2/TRBV6-3,TRBD2,CASSPSGSSTDTQYF
-,TRBV3-1/TRBV3-2,TRBD1,CASSSRQGTTNTEAFF
-,TRBV7-3,TRBD2,CASSLGLAGVADTQYF
-,TRBV2,-,CASTEEGGGSPLHF
-,TRBV28,-,CASRGRDINEKLFF
-,TRBV19,-,CASSIFLAVNEQFF
-,TRBV2,TRBD2,CASSEGGSTSYEQYF
-,TRBV5-1,-,CASSLPGSTDTQYF
-,TRBV7-3,-,CASAGQGSTGELFF
-,TRBV4-1,-,CASSQVGAGSNQPQHF
-,TRBV3-1/TRBV3-2,-,CASSQDYSPLHF
-,TRBV19,-,CASSIDRGIYGYTF
-,TRBV6-4,TRBD2,CASSDGAGGTDTQYF
-,TRBV28,-,CASSIANEKLFF
once,TRBV4-1,TRBD1,CASSQPGTGKYEQYF
-,TRBV19,TRBD2,CASSILVSGSGYEQYF
-,TRBV4-3,TRBD2,CASSQEWTSRGEQYF
-,TRBV28,TRBD2,CASRHFEGTSGRDYNEQFF
-,TRBV18,TRBD2,CASSPVTSGSVSGELFF
once,TRBV18,TRBD1,CASPRTQGTGVNTEAFF
-,TRBV7-9,-,CASSSTAQLSEQYF